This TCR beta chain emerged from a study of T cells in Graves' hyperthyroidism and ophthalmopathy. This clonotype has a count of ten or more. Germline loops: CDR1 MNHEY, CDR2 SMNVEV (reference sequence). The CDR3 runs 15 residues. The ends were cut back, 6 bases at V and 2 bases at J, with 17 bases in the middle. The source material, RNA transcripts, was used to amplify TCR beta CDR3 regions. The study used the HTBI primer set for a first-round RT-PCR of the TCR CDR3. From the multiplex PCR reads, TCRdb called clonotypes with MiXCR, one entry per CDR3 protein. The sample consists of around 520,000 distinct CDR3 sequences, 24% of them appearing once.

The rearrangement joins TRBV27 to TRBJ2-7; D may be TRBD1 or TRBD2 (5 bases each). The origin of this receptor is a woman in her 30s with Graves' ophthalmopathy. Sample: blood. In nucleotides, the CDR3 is TGTGCCAGCAGCGCCGACCCAGGGAGACCCTACGAGCAGTACTTC. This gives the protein CASSADPGRPYEQYF.